The sequence of this TCR beta chain was determined in a study of blood T cell repertoires in COVID-19. Study background: The United States, Italy and Spain were the sources of the acute and convalescent COVID-19 samples.

Sequenced by immunoSEQ multiplex PCR; TCRdb stores in-frame clones only, minus some. The sample shows 140,000 or so clones, roughly 89% of them seen only once. What was sequenced was peripheral blood. The clonotype originates from a man younger than 45 with COVID-19, enrolled during active disease.

DNA for the CDR3: TGTGCCAGCAGTCTGAGCACTGAAGCTTTCTTT. Amino acids: CASSLSTEAFF. The chain couples TRBV6-2 or TRBV6-3 to TRBJ1-1; D gene ambiguous. The V gene lost 5 bases and the J gene lost 4 bases, with 5 bases spanning the gap. Germline V lookup: CDR1 MNHEY, CDR2 SVGEGT. The CDR3 runs 11 residues.